This TCR beta chain was captured by sequencing in a study of shared clonotypes between healthy human individuals. The CDR3 runs 14 residues. The repertoire was sequenced with immunoSEQ multiplex PCR; TCRdb's copy has only in-frame clones and lacks some. The repertoire holds around 1.1 million clones, with more than 75% as singletons. Source material: memory CD4+ T cells from PBMCs. As to subset: CD45RA-negative fraction. This clonotype originated in a man in his late teens or twenties in good health. Some clones in this sample may be carry-over from other donors' samples. J is TRBJ1-1 and V is TRBV7-5; the table assigns TRBD1, which was not confirmed against the DNA. TRBV7-5 is an annotated pseudogene. The CDR3 loop is CVRSVTGQGEEAFF. CDR3 in DNA: TGTGTCAGAAGCGTTACGGGACAGGGGGAGGAAGCTTTCTTT.